Included here is one T cell receptor beta chain sequence, with context. The antigen is unknown. The data derive from a study of T cell clonotyping in hematopoietic cell transplantation. Study-level findings and limits: Cells were unsorted, so CD4 and CD8 contributions were not separated. Graft donor and pretransplant recipient Inverse Simpson Index values predicted broader posttransplant TCR diversity. At the given depth, recipient repertoires were over 95% de novo clonotypes.

Germline-derived CDR1 and CDR2 are SGHRS and YFSETQ. The CDR3 runs to 15 residues. Trimming removed 2 bases from V and 3 bases from J, with 15 bases in between. Generated by immunoSEQ multiplex PCR, the TCRdb table keeps only in-frame clones and is missing some. The table includes about 69,000 clones, roughly 93% detected once. This sequence was found in a man aged 45-60 years in good health. Some clones in this sample may be carry-over from other donors' samples. The sequenced material came from peripheral blood mononuclear cells. V gene TRBV5-1 combines with J gene TRBJ2-7; D tentatively fits TRBD1 or TRBD2 (5 bases each). The chain's CDR3 is CASSFSGITGYEQYF. CDR3 nucleotide sequence: TGCGCCAGCAGCTTCTCCGGGATTACAGGCTACGAGCAGTACTTC.